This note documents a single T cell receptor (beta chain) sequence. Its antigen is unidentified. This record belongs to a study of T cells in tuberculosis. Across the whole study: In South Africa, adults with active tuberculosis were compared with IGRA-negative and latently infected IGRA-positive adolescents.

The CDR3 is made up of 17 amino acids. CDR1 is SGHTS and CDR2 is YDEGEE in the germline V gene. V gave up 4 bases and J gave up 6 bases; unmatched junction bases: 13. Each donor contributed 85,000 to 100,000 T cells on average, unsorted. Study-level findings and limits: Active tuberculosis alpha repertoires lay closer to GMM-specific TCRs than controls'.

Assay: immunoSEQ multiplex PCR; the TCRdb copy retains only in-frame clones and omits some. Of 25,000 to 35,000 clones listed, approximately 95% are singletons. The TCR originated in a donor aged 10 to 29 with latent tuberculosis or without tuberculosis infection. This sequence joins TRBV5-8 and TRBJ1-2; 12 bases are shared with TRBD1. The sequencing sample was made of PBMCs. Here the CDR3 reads CASSPSRDRGPKDGYTF. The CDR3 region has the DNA TGTGCCAGCAGCCCAAGCCGGGACAGGGGGCCTAAGGATGGCTACACCTTC.